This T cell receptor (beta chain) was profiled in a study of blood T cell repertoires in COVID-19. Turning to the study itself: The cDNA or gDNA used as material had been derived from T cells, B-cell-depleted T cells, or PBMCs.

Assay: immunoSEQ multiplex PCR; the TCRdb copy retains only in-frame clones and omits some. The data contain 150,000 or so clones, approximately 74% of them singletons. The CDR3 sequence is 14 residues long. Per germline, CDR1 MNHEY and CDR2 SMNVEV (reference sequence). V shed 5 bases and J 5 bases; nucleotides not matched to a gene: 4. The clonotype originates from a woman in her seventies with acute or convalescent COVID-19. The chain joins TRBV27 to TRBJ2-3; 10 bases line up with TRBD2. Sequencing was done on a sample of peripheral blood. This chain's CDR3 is CASSPGLAVDTQYF. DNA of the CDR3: TGTGCCAGCAGTCCTGGACTAGCGGTAGATACGCAGTATTTT.